Below are 10 T cell receptor beta chains sequenced from a single sample in a study of T cell changes during pregnancy in multiple sclerosis. Sequencing used immunoSEQ multiplex PCR; TCRdb keeps in-frame clones, though not all of them. The data contain about 27,000 clones, roughly 89% of them singletons. The sample in question was CD8+ T cells from peripheral blood mononuclear cells, obtained in the second trimester of pregnancy. The receptor source for this set is a female donor with multiple sclerosis, enrolled in a pregnancy study.

The V gene is TRBV15, the J gene TRBJ2-3, with D perhaps matching TRBD2 (6 bases). The CDR3 is 14 residues long. Looked up from germline, CDR1 is LNHNV and CDR2 is YYDKDF (reference sequence). With 0 bases removed from V and 10 bases from J, the gap between germline ends came to 14 bases. The CDR3 reads CATSREGEVEAQYF. In nucleotides, the CDR3 is TGTGCCACCAGCAGAGAGGGGGAGGTGGAGGCGCAGTATTTT.

V and J are TRBV28 and TRBJ2-1, with 7 bases aligning to TRBD1. This CDR3 has 18 residues. Trimming at V came to 3 bases and at J to 5 bases, leaving 16 bases not matched to a gene. CDR1 MDHEN and CDR2 SYDVKM come from the germline V gene. In DNA, the CDR3 is TGTGCCAGCAGTTTTCCTACCCTAGGGGGCGAGGTCGACAATGAGCAGTTCTTC. It specifies CASSFPTLGGEVDNEQFF. Looking up the rest from reference TRBV28 and TRBJ2-1 gives the full variable domain: DVKVTQSSRYLVKRTGEKVFLECVQDMDHENMFWYRQDPGLGLRLIYFSYDVKMKEKGDIPEGYSVSREKKERFSLILESASTNQTSMYLCASSFPTLGGEVDNEQFFGPGTRLTVL.

The chain joins TRBV11-1 to TRBJ2-1; 14 nucleotides line up with TRBD2. From germline, CDR1 is SGHAT and CDR2 FQDESV (reference sequence). V lost 5 bases to trimming and J lost 8 bases; unmatched junction nucleotides: 5. The CDR3 has 15 amino acids. CDR3: CASSVTSGRVHEQFF. As DNA, the CDR3 is TGTGCCAGCAGCGTGACTAGCGGGAGGGTCCATGAGCAGTTCTTC.

This clone has only one observation. The V and J genes are TRBV29-1 and TRBJ1-1; no clear D. This CDR3 spans 14 amino acids. Trimming cost V 3 bases and J 0 bases, with 11 bases left between them. The germline CDR1 and CDR2 sequences are SQVTM and ANQGSEA. CDR3 protein: CSVEVARMNTEAFF. CDR3 in DNA: TGCAGCGTTGAGGTGGCCAGGATGAACACTGAAGCTTTCTTT. The full variable domain, completed using reference TRBV29-1 and TRBJ1-1, is SAVISQKPSRDICQRGTSLTIQCQVDSQVTMMFWYRQQPGQSLTLIATANQGSEATYESGFVIDKFPISRPNLTFSTLTVSNMSPEDSSIYLCSVEVARMNTEAFFGQGTRLTVV.

This chain connects TRBV5-6 to TRBJ2-2, with TRBD1 identical over 9 bases. The ends lost 2 bases at V and 7 bases at J; junction bases unmatched: 6. Germline values: CDR1 SGHDT, CDR2 YYEEEE. This CDR3 region has 15 residues. In DNA form, the CDR3 reads TGTGCCAGCAGCTTTGGGACAGGGTCGAGCGGGGAGCTGTTTTTT. It encodes CASSFGTGSSGELFF.

Only one count was recorded for this clone. V usage is TRBV21-1 and J usage is TRBJ2-1; the table names TRBD1, a call not compared with the DNA. TRBV21-1 is classified as a pseudogene. This CDR3 region has 17 residues. The CDR3 DNA is TGTGCCAGCAGCAAAGTAGAATGCCGGGACAGTGACAATGAGCAGTTCTTC. Its translation is CASSKVECRDSDNEQFF.

The V gene is TRBV7-8, the J gene TRBJ2-1; 8 bases match TRBD2. The CDR3 sequence is 15 residues long. J gave up 6 bases and V 4 bases, and 8 bases lay outside the gene matches. Germline CDR1 and CDR2: SGHVS and FQNEAQ. CDR3 nucleotide sequence: TGTGCCAGCAGCTCGACAAGCGGGAGTGGCAATGAGCAGTTCTTC. Protein product: CASSSTSGSGNEQFF.

Concerning this clone itself: One end of the junction fails to match germline, which may point to a read error. The gene calls are TRBV7-7 and TRBJ2-5; D is undetermined. Per the germline V gene, CDR1 is SSHAT and CDR2 is FNYEAQ (reference sequence). The CDR3 has 15 amino acids. CDR3 in DNA: TGTGCTAGCAGCTTAGGTGGGCCGATCCAAGAGACCCAGTACTTC. This gives the protein CASSLGGPIQETQYF. The variable domain in full, with the rest retrieved from reference TRBV7-7 and TRBJ2-5, is GAGVSQSPRYKVTKRGQDVTLRCDPISSHATLYWYQQALGQGPEFLTYFNYEAQPDKSGLPSDRFSAERPEGSISTLTIQRTEQRDSAMYRCASSLGGPIQETQYFGPGTRLLVL.

This clone was found once. V and J are TRBV18 and TRBJ1-2; D unclear. The germline CDR1 and CDR2 sequences are KGHSH and LQKENI. Trimming stripped 6 bases from V and 4 bases from J, with 21 bases between. The CDR3 length is 16 residues. CDR3 sequence reads: CASSPLLAGFGYGYTF. In nucleotides, the CDR3 is TGTGCCAGCTCTCCTCTGCTAGCTGGCTTTGGCTATGGCTACACCTTC.

The V call is TRBV6-4, the J call TRBJ2-1; TRBD1 agrees at 12 bases. The CDR3 extends over 14 amino acids. Germline loops: CDR1 MRHNA, CDR2 SNTAGT. Germline trimming cut 5 bases from V and 9 bases from J; bases unmatched to any gene: 5. The CDR3 DNA reads as TGTGCCAGCAGTCCGGGACAGGGGGCGCCTGAGCAGTTCTTC. This encodes CASSPGQGAPEQFF.